This passage covers 27 T cell receptor beta chains from one sample sequenced in a study of blood T cells in healthy people across ages. Through a sample-barcoded 5' primer and a J-beta primer mix, a second PCR was run for roughly 6 to 11 cycles. TCRdb redid the calling of the 5' RACE reads with MiXCR, one entry per CDR3 protein. The sample consists of under 850,000 distinct CDR3 sequences, 35% to 40% of them appearing once. The sequencing sample was made of blood. These receptors originate from a man aged 18 to 29 in good health.

In this sample, this clonotype turned up many times. This chain connects TRBV4-3 to TRBJ2-1; D perhaps matches TRBD1 (5 bases). Trimming stripped 4 bases from V and 4 bases from J, with 20 bases between. CDR1 and CDR2 from the germline V gene are LGHNA and YSLEER. CDR3 size: 17 residues. The CDR3 DNA is TGCGCCAGCAGCCGGGGCGGTTTTCAGGCAAGGTACAATGAGCAGTTCTTC. Translation: CASSRGGFQARYNEQFF.

The chain uses TRBV12-3 or TRBV12-4 and TRBJ1-2, with TRBD1 as a possible D gene (5 bases). There are 15 residues in the CDR3. Between the trimmed V and J ends, which lost 7 bases and 6 bases, there was a span of 21 bases. The CDR3 here is CASNLREKGFHGYTF. CDR3 in DNA: TGTGCCAGCAACCTGAGAGAGAAGGGGTTTCATGGCTACACCTTC.

As regards this clonotype: One end of the junction varies from germline; a read error may be responsible. The chain recombines TRBV12-3 or TRBV12-4 with TRBJ2-2, with a possible D match to TRBD2 (5 bases). This CDR3 spans 14 amino acids. The CDR3 DNA is TGTGCCAGCAGACCACCGGGGTCCACCGGGGTGCTGTTTTTT. Translation gives CASRPPGSTGVLFF.

The chain uses TRBV5-4 and TRBJ1-4; D possibly corresponds to TRBD1 (5 bases). The germline V gene has CDR1 SGHNT and CDR2 YYREEE (reference sequence). This CDR3 has 14 residues. The V end was cut by 4 bases, the J end by 8 bases, with 15 bases between. The CDR3 nucleotides are TGTGCCAGCAGCCCCGACAGCGTGGGAGAAAAACTGTTTTTT. Translating it yields CASSPDSVGEKLFF.

The chain recombines TRBV18 with TRBJ2-5, with 8 bases lining up with TRBD1. Germline-derived CDR1 and CDR2 are KGHSH and LQKENI. This CDR3 contains 14 residues. The J segment lost 11 bases and the V segment lost 5 bases, leaving 13 bases of the junction unmatched. The CDR3 DNA reads as TGTGCCAGCTCATCCTCCGGGACAGGACATGAGCAGTACTTC. Protein sequence: CASSSSGTGHEQYF.

This clonotype was observed many times. V gene TRBV4-3 combines with J gene TRBJ1-6, with D perhaps TRBD1 (5 bases). Trimming cost V 0 bases and J 9 bases, with 15 bases left between them. The CDR3 runs 16 residues. Germline V CDR1 and CDR2: LGHNA, YSLEER. The CDR3 coding sequence is TGCGCCAGCAGCCAAGATCTCCCAGGGAGTGGTTCACCCCTCCACTTT. This sequence encodes CASSQDLPGSGSPLHF.

Comments on this clonotype: A read error may be the cause here, since a much bigger clone is one base away. The genes are TRBV5-1 and TRBJ2-3; D unresolved. This CDR3 region has 15 residues. Germline assignment: CDR1 SGHRS and CDR2 YFSETQ. The CDR3 spells CASSLDRRYTDTPYF. The CDR3 DNA reads TGCGCCAGCAGCTTGGACCGAAGATACACAGATACGCCGTATTTT.

The rearrangement joins TRBV27 to TRBJ1-1; no definite D call. There are 18 residues in the CDR3. Germline V gene lookup returns CDR1 MNHEY and CDR2 SMNVEV (reference sequence). Trimming took 5 bases from V and 0 from J, leaving 22 bases between them. This CDR3 reads CASSPPRRSATMNTEAFF. Written as DNA, the CDR3 is TGTGCCAGCAGTCCCCCCCGGCGGTCCGCGACGATGAACACTGAAGCTTTCTTT.

The rearrangement joins TRBV3-1 to TRBJ2-1, with a possible D match to TRBD2 (6 bases). Trimming cost V 1 base and J 3 bases, with 13 bases left between them. Germline CDR1 LGHDT, CDR2 YNNKEL (reference sequence). The CDR3 covers 16 residues. CDR3 coding DNA: TGTGCCAGCAGCCAAGGCGGGGTAGCGGTCTACAATGAGCAGTTCTTC. It is translated as CASSQGGVAVYNEQFF.

The chain uses TRBV6-2 or TRBV6-3 and TRBJ1-2; the D gene is possibly TRBD1 (6 bases). Trimming stripped 8 bases from V and 3 bases from J, with 10 bases between. The germline V gene has CDR1 MNHEY and CDR2 SVGEGT. This CDR3 has 12 amino acids. CDR3 amino acids: CASGQGYYGYTF. CDR3 DNA: TGTGCCAGCGGGCAGGGGTACTATGGCTACACCTTC.

This clonotype occurred a few times. This sequence joins TRBV4-2 and TRBJ1-1; D is unclear. This CDR3 region has 16 residues. The germline V gene has CDR1 LGHNA and CDR2 YNFKEQ. V lost 0 bases and J 0 bases, leaving 11 bases between the germline ends. The CDR3 sequence: CASSQDQSGLNTEAFF. The CDR3 bases are TGTGCCAGCAGCCAAGATCAAAGCGGTCTGAACACTGAAGCTTTCTTT.

This clonotype has more than one count but fewer than ten. The V call is TRBV27, the J call TRBJ1-5, with D unclear. The CDR3 is 14 amino acids. Between the trimmed V and J ends, which lost 8 bases and 0 bases, there was a span of 11 bases. Germline V gene lookup returns CDR1 MNHEY and CDR2 SMNVEV (reference sequence). This CDR3 is CASSGKGSNQPQHF. The CDR3 DNA reads TGTGCCAGCTCTGGGAAGGGTAGCAATCAGCCCCAGCATTTT.

V and J are TRBV14 and TRBJ1-6, with unresolved D. The CDR3 extends over 12 amino acids. Germline CDR1 SGHDN, CDR2 FVKESK. Trimming cost V 4 bases and J 14 bases, with 12 bases left between them. In DNA, the CDR3 is TGTGCCAGCAGCCCGAATCAAGGCGCCCTCCACTTT. This sequence encodes CASSPNQGALHF.

About this clonotype itself: This could be a read error, since a much larger clone is one nucleotide away. This sequence joins TRBV12-3 or TRBV12-4 and TRBJ1-2; the D is unclear. This CDR3 is 14 amino acids long. The ends were cut back, 5 bases at V and 8 bases at J, with 18 bases in the middle. CDR3 in DNA: TGTGCCAGCAGTGTAGGTGGCAGTGGGTACGGCTACACCTTC. Protein: CASSVGGSGYGYTF.

This clonotype showed up just a few times. The chain combines TRBV27 with TRBJ2-4; 7 nucleotides agree with TRBD2. The ends lost 1 base at V and 2 bases at J; junction bases unmatched: 5. Germline CDR1 is MNHEY and CDR2 is SMNVEV (reference sequence). This CDR3 contains 16 residues. The CDR3 DNA sequence: TGTGCCAGCAGTTTATGGTCCGGGGGGTCCAAAAACATTCAGTACTTC. The encoded protein is CASSLWSGGSKNIQYF.

There are a few counts of this clonotype. CDR3 amino acids: CASSLGDRDLETQYF. CDR3 nucleotide sequence: TGCGCCAGCAGCCTCGGCGACAGGGATTTAGAGACCCAGTACTTC. The rearrangement joins TRBV5-1 to TRBJ2-5; 7 bases map to TRBD1. The CDR3 loop spans 15 amino acids. Germline CDR1 and CDR2: SGHRS and YFSETQ. Losses at the gene ends were 4 bases for V and 4 bases for J; bases not matched to a gene: 10.

This chain links TRBV20-1 with TRBJ1-5; no reliable D call. V dropped 6 bases and J dropped 0 bases, with 6 bases sitting between them. Germline assignment: CDR1 DFQATT and CDR2 SNEGSKA (reference sequence). The CDR3 has 12 amino acids. The CDR3 bases are TGCAGTGCCAAGCATAGCAATCAGCCCCAGCATTTT. This gives the protein CSAKHSNQPQHF.

V and J are TRBV28 and TRBJ2-5, with D possibly TRBD1 on 6 matching bases. V lost 1 base and J lost 1, with 10 bases in between. Germline V gene sequence: CDR1 MDHEN, CDR2 SYDVKM. This CDR3 region has 15 residues. The CDR3 bases are TGTGCCAGCAGTTTATCGCAGGGGAGCCAAGAGACCCAGTACTTC. It translates to CASSLSQGSQETQYF.

The chain is built from TRBV7-2 and TRBJ2-5; unclear D gene. V was cut by 5 bases and J by 0 bases, with 7 bases left in between. The V gene's germline CDR1 is SGHTA and CDR2 FQGNSA. The CDR3 covers 13 residues. Here the CDR3 reads CASSITYQETQYF. CDR3 DNA sequence: TGTGCCAGCAGCATTACGTACCAAGAGACCCAGTACTTC.

Regarding this clonotype: A much bigger clone sits one base away, suggesting this may be a read error. This chain connects TRBV7-2 to TRBJ2-1, with 8 positions matching TRBD1. Germline-derived CDR1 and CDR2 are SGHTA and FQGNSA. The CDR3 length is 16 residues. The CDR3: CASSSPPGGSDNEQFF. The CDR3 nucleotides read TGTGCCAGCAGCTCCCCCCCAGGGGGCTCCGACAATGAGCAGTTCTTC.

This clonotype was counted a few times. The chain employs TRBV7-9 and TRBJ1-5; no firm D call. CDR1 is SEHNR, CDR2 FQNEAQ, per germline (reference sequence). V was trimmed by 5 bases and J by 3 bases, leaving 11 bases between them. The CDR3 contains 14 residues. CDR3 loop: CASSPRGPNQPQHF. The CDR3 DNA reads TGTGCCAGCAGCCCCCGTGGGCCCAATCAGCCCCAGCATTTT.

For this clonotype: Sequence at one end of the junction differs from germline and may be a read error. The V call is TRBV4-3, the J call TRBJ1-2; 7 bases are shared with TRBD1. Germline loops: CDR1 LGHNA, CDR2 YSLEER. The CDR3 consists of 16 residues. The CDR3 nucleotides are TGCGCCAGCAGCCAAGAAGTGGCAGGGGGATTTGATGGCTGCACCTTC. Its translation: CASSQEVAGGFDGCTF.

With regard to this clonotype: At one end the junction does not follow the germline gene, possibly because of a read error. CDR3 protein: CASSYYPGSGANVMTF. The CDR3 coding sequence is TGTGCCAGCAGTTACTATCCGGGCTCTGGGGCCAACGTCATGACTTTC. The rearrangement uses TRBV6-5 and TRBJ2-6; a weak D match, TRBD1 (5 bases). The CDR3 consists of 16 residues. CDR1 MNHEY and CDR2 SVGAGI come from the germline V gene.

V and J are TRBV4-1 and TRBJ2-2; no reliable D call. Germline-derived CDR1 and CDR2 are MGHRA and YSYEKL. V was pared by 4 bases and J by 4 bases, with 13 bases between. The CDR3 consists of 15 residues. CDR3 residues: CASSPTIGPTGELFF. The CDR3, as DNA: TGCGCCAGCAGCCCCACCATAGGACCCACCGGGGAGCTGTTTTTT.

In the case of this clonotype: A much larger clonotype is one base distant, so this may be a read error. This rearrangement joins TRBV12-3 or TRBV12-4 to TRBJ2-1; 10 nucleotides match TRBD1. Trimming took 8 bases from V and 13 from J; bases not matched to a gene: 11. The CDR3 runs to 13 residues. The chain's CDR3 is CASGDRGDETQFF. CDR3 sequence (DNA): TGTGCCAGCGGGGACAGGGGAGACGAGACCCAGTTCTTC.

As for this clonotype: A read error is possible here, since a much larger clone lies one base away. The gene calls are TRBV20-1 and TRBJ2-1, with 10 bases aligning to TRBD2. Germline CDR1 is DFQATT and CDR2 is SNEGSKA (reference sequence). V dropped 3 bases and J dropped 7; count of bases not matched to a gene: 12. This CDR3 is 16 amino acids long. The DNA of the CDR3 is TGCAGTGCTAGGGGACTAGCGCAAAACCTCAGGAATGAGCAGTTCTTC. Its protein product is CSARGLAQNLRNEQFF.

As to this clonotype: This sequence may be a read error, since a much larger clone differs from it by one base. V and J are TRBV5-6 and TRBJ2-3; D gene ambiguous. Trimming removed 10 bases from V and 2 bases from J, with 23 bases in between. Per the germline V gene, CDR1 is SGHDT and CDR2 is YYEEEE. The CDR3 spans 16 residues. The CDR3 DNA is TGTGCCGGCACCCCCCTTCCAGGCAGCCCCACAGATACGCAGTATTTT. Its protein product is CAGTPLPGSPTDTQYF. The full variable domain, rest sourced from reference TRBV5-6 and TRBJ2-3, is DAGVTQSPTHLIKTRGQQVTLRCSPKSGHDTVSWYQQALGQGPQFIFQYYEEEERQRGNFPDRFSGHQFPNYSSELNVNALLLGDSALYLCAGTPLPGSPTDTQYFGPGTRLTVL.